A selection of T cell receptor beta chains follows, all from one sample in a study of T cell responses to AZD1222 COVID-19 vaccine. The data were produced by immunoSEQ multiplex PCR, yet TCRdb's version contains in-frame clones alone and is incomplete. The data contain approximately 76,000 clones, approximately 89% of them singletons. The sequences come from peripheral blood, collected on day 0 of AZD1222 vaccination. The source of these receptors is an adult in good health. CDR3s include the opening cysteine and the closing phenylalanine or tryptophan. The order of the fields is J gene, V gene, CDR3 protein.

J gene: TRBJ2-1
V gene: TRBV4-1
CDR3 protein: CASSQISAGEQFF

J gene: TRBJ2-7
V gene: TRBV18
CDR3 protein: CASSPRDRPLYEQYF

J gene: TRBJ2-7
V gene: TRBV7-6
CDR3 protein: CASSLGRDRGGEQYF

J gene: TRBJ2-7
V gene: TRBV7-3
CDR3 protein: CASSLTGENMVYEQYF

J gene: TRBJ2-7
V gene: TRBV2
CDR3 protein: CASSVQGYSYEQYF

J gene: TRBJ1-5
V gene: TRBV19
CDR3 protein: CASSIGRSNQPQHF

J gene: TRBJ2-7
V gene: TRBV30
CDR3 protein: CAWSGGLAGDEQYF

J gene: TRBJ2-7
V gene: TRBV6-1
CDR3 protein: CASSEEGGGAIEQYF

J gene: TRBJ2-7
V gene: TRBV6-4
CDR3 protein: CASSEQAGGYEQYF

J gene: TRBJ1-2
V gene: TRBV12-5
CDR3 protein: CASGPPGTGEGLGYGYTF

J gene: TRBJ2-1
V gene: TRBV7-9
CDR3 protein: CASSPLDSRGQFF

J gene: TRBJ1-3
V gene: TRBV11-2
CDR3 protein: CASSLDQGTGNTIYF

J gene: TRBJ2-1
V gene: TRBV7-9
CDR3 protein: CASSLGQGLFF

J gene: TRBJ1-5
V gene: TRBV7-2
CDR3 protein: CASSLATGGNQPQHF

J gene: TRBJ2-3
V gene: TRBV10-1
CDR3 protein: CASSAGISSGSSTDTQYF

J gene: TRBJ1-2
V gene: TRBV3-1/TRBV3-2
CDR3 protein: CASSQLRDRERMDSYTF

J gene: TRBJ2-3
V gene: TRBV5-1
CDR3 protein: CASSLGLAVDTQYF

J gene: TRBJ1-2
V gene: TRBV6-2/TRBV6-3
CDR3 protein: CASSGTGFYGYTF

J gene: TRBJ1-5
V gene: TRBV14
CDR3 protein: CASSQGLGQPQHF

J gene: TRBJ2-7
V gene: TRBV2
CDR3 protein: CASTVEQVEQYF

J gene: TRBJ1-5
V gene: TRBV7-8
CDR3 protein: CASSLAGTGFHQPQHF

J gene: TRBJ2-7
V gene: TRBV6-2/TRBV6-3
CDR3 protein: CASSYVRRAEQYF

J gene: TRBJ2-7
V gene: TRBV11-2
CDR3 protein: CASSLDPSYEQYF

J gene: TRBJ2-7
V gene: TRBV7-2
CDR3 protein: CASSLAASGRTNSYEQYF

J gene: TRBJ1-2
V gene: TRBV3-1/TRBV3-2
CDR3 protein: CASSQESRGTKGYTF

J gene: TRBJ2-7
V gene: TRBV7-9
CDR3 protein: CASSGRGQGRGYEQYF

J gene: TRBJ2-2
V gene: TRBV14
CDR3 protein: CASSQLLSTGELFF

J gene: TRBJ1-1
V gene: TRBV14
CDR3 protein: CASSQEFLGEAFF

J gene: TRBJ2-7
V gene: TRBV19
CDR3 protein: CASSMTFPKGEQYF

J gene: TRBJ2-5
V gene: TRBV6-5
CDR3 protein: CASSSIRDGGHETQYF

J gene: TRBJ2-2
V gene: TRBV27
CDR3 protein: CASSLIALNTGELFF

J gene: TRBJ2-3
V gene: TRBV9
CDR3 protein: CASSVLAGVIDTQYF

J gene: TRBJ2-5
V gene: TRBV4-2
CDR3 protein: CASSQDTGGASGETQYF

J gene: TRBJ1-1
V gene: TRBV4-2
CDR3 protein: CASSGSGAFF

J gene: TRBJ2-7
V gene: TRBV19
CDR3 protein: CASSIAGTSGYEQYF

J gene: TRBJ1-2
V gene: TRBV5-6
CDR3 protein: CASSWGQMVNYGYTF

J gene: TRBJ2-3
V gene: TRBV19
CDR3 protein: CASTATSGGAWSTDTQYF

J gene: TRBJ2-1
V gene: TRBV15
CDR3 protein: CATSRGTSGNPDEQFF

J gene: TRBJ1-2
V gene: TRBV29-1
CDR3 protein: CSVDGGTGYTF

J gene: TRBJ1-2
V gene: TRBV7-2
CDR3 protein: CASSLVSGRNYGYTF

J gene: TRBJ1-2
V gene: TRBV28
CDR3 protein: CASSGPDRFYDGYTF

J gene: TRBJ1-2
V gene: TRBV14
CDR3 protein: CASSQQQGSIFSAGYTF

J gene: TRBJ2-7
V gene: TRBV4-1
CDR3 protein: CASSQKAGVNSYEQYF

J gene: TRBJ1-1
V gene: TRBV28
CDR3 protein: CASSFRPVLNTEAFF

J gene: TRBJ2-3
V gene: TRBV5-5
CDR3 protein: CASSFYVSQRGKDTQYF

J gene: TRBJ2-2
V gene: TRBV18
CDR3 protein: CASSPTTGNWNTGELFF

J gene: TRBJ2-7
V gene: TRBV7-2
CDR3 protein: CASKVGPYEQYF

J gene: TRBJ1-5
V gene: TRBV10-3
CDR3 protein: CAISESRQDGQPQHF

J gene: TRBJ2-7
V gene: TRBV5-8
CDR3 protein: CASSGGLAGAEQYF

J gene: TRBJ2-1
V gene: TRBV19
CDR3 protein: CASSIGPPSNEQFF